The clone carrying this TCR beta chain is a singleton in its sample. Its cognate antigen is unknown. Germline V gene sequence: CDR1 SGHRS, CDR2 YFSETQ. This CDR3 is 13 amino acids long. Trimming stripped 4 bases from V and 2 bases from J, with 7 bases between. Only in-frame clones appear in the TCRdb table, and some are missing; sequencing was by immunoSEQ multiplex PCR. The table has tens of thousands of clones, 88% seen once. The sample belongs to a study of OX40 agonist ivuxolimab in advanced cancers. Whole-study results and caveats: With doses of 0.1-3.0 mg/kg, partial responders showed among the lowest clonal expansion.

The clonotype comes from an adult with an advanced solid tumor such as melanoma, head and neck, liver or kidney cancer. The specimen was CD4+ or CD8+ T cells sorted from blood, collected in a trial of the OX40 agonist ivuxolimab. V is TRBV5-1 and J is TRBJ1-5; the D gene is possibly TRBD1 (5 bases). In DNA, the CDR3 is TGCGCCAGCAGCCGGGACGGCAATCAGCCCCAGCATTTT. Its translation is CASSRDGNQPQHF.